Listed below are T cell receptor beta chains from one sample, sequenced in a study of T cells after yellow fever vaccination. TCRdb ran MiXCR on the 5' RACE reads and lists one entry per CDR3 protein. The sample consists of approximately 260,000 distinct CDR3 sequences, about 5.2% of them appearing once. The specimen comprised CD4+ T cells sorted from PBMCs, sampled on the day of the yellow fever booster vaccination. All receptors derive from a man between 18 and 35 years old who received the YFV17D yellow fever vaccine. CDR3s include the opening cysteine and the closing phenylalanine or tryptophan. D genes are given only for firm matches. Clone size appears in some rows only: once, few, many, or a class for an expanded clone.

J,V,size,D,CDR3,DNA
TRBJ1-6,TRBV25-1,-,-,CASSALSGGWNSPLHF,TGTGCCAGCAGTGCTCTATCGGGAGGGTGGAATTCACCCCTCCACTTT
TRBJ2-3,TRBV7-2,many,TRBD1,CASSLAGGAGTDTQYF,TGTGCCAGCAGCTTAGCAGGGGGCGCGGGCACAGATACGCAGTATTTT
TRBJ2-5,TRBV4-2,-,-,CASSPDGRAETQYF,TGTGCCAGCAGCCCAGATGGGCGGGCAGAGACCCAGTACTTC
TRBJ2-3,TRBV5-1,many,TRBD2,CASSLTRGGGRTDTQYF,TGCGCCAGCAGCTTGACCCGCGGGGGGGGTCGGACAGATACGCAGTATTTT
TRBJ2-2,TRBV7-8,many,-,CASSSRTRGELFF,TGTGCCAGCAGCTCCCGAACCCGCGGGGAGCTGTTTTTT
TRBJ2-7,TRBV2,-,-,CASSPQGSGYF,TGTGCCAGCAGTCCCCAGGGGTCGGGGTACTTC
TRBJ1-1,TRBV12-3/TRBV12-4,few,-,CASSLARGNAEAFF,TGTGCCAGCAGTTTAGCGCGGGGCAACGCTGAAGCCTTCTTT
TRBJ1-4,TRBV5-6,-,-,CASSLAGGGEKLFF,TGTGCCAGCAGCTTGGCCGGGGGGGGTGAAAAACTGTTTTTT
TRBJ2-5,TRBV20-1,few,-,CSATKRSFQETQYF,TGCAGTGCCACTAAAAGGTCCTTTCAAGAGACCCAGTACTTC
TRBJ2-5,TRBV9,-,-,CASSVNSQETQYF,TGTGCCAGCAGCGTCAACTCACAAGAGACCCAGTACTTC
TRBJ2-5,TRBV3-1,many,-,CASRLANQETQYF,TGTGCCAGCAGGCTAGCGAACCAAGAGACCCAGTACTTC
TRBJ1-2,TRBV19,few,-,CASTETGSDGYTF,TGTGCCAGTACCGAGACAGGTTCGGATGGCTACACCTTC
TRBJ1-2,TRBV12-3/TRBV12-4,few,-,CASGAGTTREGYTF,TGTGCCAGCGGCGCCGGGACCACGCGGGAAGGCTACACCTTC